This TCR beta chain is drawn from a study of control samples from healthy donors and cancer patients. Germline CDR1 and CDR2: SGHTS and YDEGEE. The trim removed 2 bases at V and 2 bases at J, leaving 2 bases unmatched. The CDR3 loop spans 15 amino acids. The repertoire was sequenced with immunoSEQ multiplex PCR; TCRdb's copy has only in-frame clones and lacks some. The data show roughly 100,000 clones, 83% seen once. The chain has TRBV5-8 and TRBJ2-2; 8 nucleotides match TRBD1. Specimen: blood. This clonotype originated in a woman aged 50 to 60 in good health. CDR3 in amino acids: CASSFGTGNTGELFF. The CDR3 nucleotides read TGTGCCAGCAGCTTTGGGACAGGAAACACCGGGGAGCTGTTTTTT.